These T cell receptor beta chains were read from a single sample in a study of T cell responses to AZD1222 COVID-19 vaccine. The assay was immunoSEQ multiplex PCR, and TCRdb's table has in-frame clones only and misses some. The sample holds 100,000 to 120,000 clones; roughly 85% are singletons and the top ten take around 3%. The sample here was peripheral blood, taken on day 0 of AZD1222 vaccination. These receptors were taken from an adult in good health. The CDR3 runs from the conserved cysteine through the conserved F or W. D genes are given only for firm matches. For some rows the clone size is stated as once, few or many, or as a class when expanded; others skip it.

TRBD1,TRBV6-2/TRBV6-3,16,.,TRBJ2-1,CASSYEGASSYNEQFF,TGTGCCAGCAGTTACGAGGGGGCTAGCTCCTACAATGAGCAGTTCTTC
.,TRBV5-1,12,.,TRBJ2-3,CASSISTDTQYF,TGCGCCAGCAGCATAAGCACAGATACGCAGTATTTT
TRBD1,TRBV6-4,14,.,TRBJ1-5,CASSESRGRQPQHF,TGTGCCAGCAGTGAATCGAGGGGGCGGCAGCCCCAGCATTTT
.,TRBV5-1,14,once,TRBJ2-7,CASRFSDTSYEQYF,TGCGCCAGCAGATTTAGCGACACCTCCTACGAGCAGTACTTC
.,TRBV9,14,few,TRBJ1-2,CASSVGRGLSGYTF,TGTGCCAGCAGCGTAGGTCGGGGTCTTAGTGGCTACACCTTC
.,TRBV2,16,.,TRBJ2-7,CASSLQPLNGPYEQYF,TGTGCCAGCAGCTTACAGCCACTCAACGGGCCCTACGAGCAGTACTTC
.,TRBV7-6,13,once,TRBJ1-1,CASSLRSNTEAFF,TGTGCCAGCAGCTTAAGGTCGAACACTGAAGCTTTCTTT
TRBD2,TRBV10-3,15,.,TRBJ2-3,CAISERGGRTDTQYF,TGTGCCATCAGTGAGCGGGGGGGCCGGACAGATACGCAGTATTTT
TRBD1,TRBV20-1,16,.,TRBJ1-1,CSASPGTGILNTEAFF,TGCAGTGCCAGTCCCGGGACAGGGATCTTGAACACTGAAGCTTTCTTT
.,TRBV7-9,11,.,TRBJ2-1,CATKGEYEQFF,TGTGCCACCAAGGGGGAGTATGAGCAGTTCTTC
TRBD1,TRBV3-1/TRBV3-2,15,.,TRBJ1-6,CASSQPGQGNSPLHF,TGTGCCAGCAGCCAACCGGGACAGGGAAATTCACCCCTCCACTTT
.,TRBV11-2,15,.,TRBJ1-6,CASSSDRLYNSPLHF,TGTGCCAGCAGCTCGGACAGACTGTATAATTCACCCCTCCACTTT
.,TRBV11-1,15,once,TRBJ1-1,CASSSRGAMNTEAFF,TGTGCCAGCAGCTCTAGGGGGGCAATGAACACTGAAGCTTTCTTT
.,TRBV30,11,.,TRBJ2-2,CAWRRAGELFF,TGTGCCTGGAGACGGGCCGGGGAGCTGTTTTTT
.,TRBV4-3,16,.,TRBJ1-5,CASSQDRDYSNQPQHF,TGCGCCAGCAGCCAAGATCGGGACTATAGCAATCAGCCCCAGCATTTT
.,TRBV6-5,15,.,TRBJ1-4,CASSTYRATNEKLFF,TGTGCCAGCAGTACCTACAGGGCAACTAATGAAAAACTGTTTTTT
.,TRBV28,11,.,TRBJ1-1,CASSFQLDAFF,TGTGCCAGCAGTTTTCAACTAGATGCTTTCTTT
.,TRBV3-1/TRBV3-2,13,once,TRBJ2-4,CASSQASRNIQYF,TGTGCCAGCAGCCAAGCTAGCAGAAACATTCAGTACTTC
.,TRBV13,12,.,TRBJ1-2,CASSLAPGGYTF,TGTGCCAGCAGCTTAGCCCCGGGGGGCTACACCTTC
TRBD2,TRBV15,14,.,TRBJ2-7,CATGPTSGSYEQYF,TGTGCCACCGGACCCACTAGCGGGAGCTACGAGCAGTACTTC
.,TRBV5-1,14,.,TRBJ2-2,CASSVGQNTGELFF,TGCGCCAGCAGCGTGGGACAGAACACCGGGGAGCTGTTTTTT
.,TRBV4-2,13,.,TRBJ1-5,CASSRGGGQPQHF,TGTGCCAGCAGCCGCGGCGGGGGTCAGCCCCAGCATTTT
TRBD2,TRBV7-2,14,.,TRBJ2-1,CASMLAGSYNEQFF,TGTGCCAGCATGCTAGCGGGATCTTACAATGAGCAGTTCTTC
TRBD2,TRBV6-1,17,.,TRBJ2-7,CASSDVGLAGATYEQYF,TGTGCCAGCAGTGACGTAGGACTAGCGGGGGCCACCTACGAGCAGTACTTC
.,TRBV5-1,14,.,TRBJ1-1,CASSLSGRVDEAFF,TGCGCCAGCAGCCTTTCGGGCAGGGTTGATGAAGCTTTCTTT
.,TRBV4-3,14,.,TRBJ1-1,CASSPYRADTEAFF,TGCGCCAGCAGCCCATACAGGGCGGACACTGAAGCTTTCTTT
.,TRBV7-2,13,once,TRBJ1-4,CASSSGANEKLFF,TGTGCCAGCAGCTCCGGTGCCAATGAAAAACTGTTTTTT
.,TRBV7-9,11,.,TRBJ1-3,CASSTQGTIYF,TGTGCCAGCAGCACCCAGGGCACCATATATTTT
.,TRBV18,16,once,TRBJ1-3,CASSPPSGSAGNTIYF,TGTGCCAGCTCACCACCTTCGGGATCCGCAGGAAACACCATATATTTT
.,TRBV9,19,.,TRBJ1-3,CASSVATLQELGSGNTIYF,TGTGCCAGCAGCGTAGCGACACTACAGGAATTAGGCTCTGGAAACACCATATATTTT
TRBD1,TRBV28,19,.,TRBJ1-5,CASSPNRDRGLWANQPQHF,TGTGCCAGCAGCCCAAACCGGGACAGGGGGCTTTGGGCGAATCAGCCCCAGCATTTT
.,TRBV14,17,.,TRBJ1-1,CASSQDTGAPLDTEAFF,TGTGCCAGCAGCCAAGACACGGGGGCACCCTTGGACACTGAAGCTTTCTTT
.,TRBV6-6,15,once,TRBJ1-3,CASSYDSTTGNTIYF,TGTGCCAGCAGTTATGACAGTACCACTGGAAACACCATATATTTT
.,TRBV28,14,.,TRBJ2-1,CASSHTSSYNEQFF,TGTGCCAGCAGCCATACGAGCTCCTACAATGAGCAGTTCTTC
.,TRBV9,15,.,TRBJ2-3,CASSATVSGTDTQYF,TGTGCCAGCAGCGCAACAGTATCGGGCACAGATACGCAGTATTTT
.,TRBV14,14,.,TRBJ1-2,CASSSPRDNYGYTF,TGTGCCAGCAGTTCCCCCAGGGACAACTATGGCTACACCTTC
TRBD1,TRBV28,14,once,TRBJ2-7,CASSEGQGSYEQYF,TGTGCCAGCAGCGAGGGACAGGGGAGCTACGAGCAGTACTTC
.,TRBV20-1,13,.,TRBJ1-4,CSASTAPNEKLFF,TGCAGTGCTAGTACCGCCCCTAATGAAAAACTGTTTTTT
TRBD1,TRBV7-2,15,.,TRBJ1-6,CASSLVTGQNSPLHF,TGTGCCAGCAGCTTAGTGACAGGGCAGAATTCACCCCTCCACTTT
.,TRBV18,14,.,TRBJ2-1,CASSPRGTGDEQFF,TGTGCCAGCTCACCACGAGGTACGGGGGATGAGCAGTTCTTC
.,TRBV5-4,11,.,TRBJ1-1,CASSLRGNAFF,TGTGCCAGCAGCTTGAGGGGGAATGCTTTCTTT
.,TRBV9,12,.,TRBJ2-3,CASSVQSDTQYF,TGTGCCAGCAGCGTCCAAAGCGATACGCAGTATTTT
TRBD1,TRBV2,14,.,TRBJ2-7,CAGVPGQGSYEQYF,TGTGCTGGGGTGCCGGGACAGGGGTCCTACGAGCAGTACTTC
TRBD1,TRBV19,17,.,TRBJ2-5,CASSSPPGQVLKETQYF,TGTGCCAGTAGTAGTCCCCCCGGACAGGTTCTAAAAGAGACCCAGTACTTC
.,TRBV5-1,17,once,TRBJ2-3,CASSLASTLGPTDTQYF,TGCGCCAGCAGCTTGGCGTCGACTCTAGGACCCACAGATACGCAGTATTTT
.,TRBV29-1,11,once,TRBJ2-5,CSVEPTETQYF,TGCAGCGTTGAACCCACCGAGACCCAGTACTTC
.,TRBV2,15,.,TRBJ1-4,CASSRRGQGNEKLFF,TGTGCCAGCAGCCGCCGGGGGCAGGGCAATGAAAAACTGTTTTTT
TRBD2,TRBV5-4,13,.,TRBJ2-7,CASTTSGRDEQYF,TGTGCCAGCACTACTAGCGGGAGGGACGAGCAGTACTTC
.,TRBV9,14,.,TRBJ1-5,CASSVGLDGQPQHF,TGTGCCAGCAGCGTAGGGCTTGATGGGCAGCCCCAGCATTTT
.,TRBV6-6,13,.,TRBJ2-5,CASSFRGGETQYF,TGTGCCAGCAGTTTCAGGGGTGGGGAGACCCAGTACTTC
.,TRBV7-9,16,.,TRBJ1-5,CASSLDSESFGQPQHF,TGTGCCAGCAGCTTAGACTCAGAGAGTTTCGGTCAGCCCCAGCATTTT
.,TRBV13,17,.,TRBJ1-3,CASSTPRQGGAGNTIYF,TGTGCCAGCAGCACCCCCAGGCAAGGGGGAGCTGGAAACACCATATATTTT
TRBD2,TRBV7-2,17,.,TRBJ2-5,CASSLYLRGGNQETQYF,TGTGCCAGCAGCTTATATCTGCGCGGGGGGAACCAAGAGACCCAGTACTTC